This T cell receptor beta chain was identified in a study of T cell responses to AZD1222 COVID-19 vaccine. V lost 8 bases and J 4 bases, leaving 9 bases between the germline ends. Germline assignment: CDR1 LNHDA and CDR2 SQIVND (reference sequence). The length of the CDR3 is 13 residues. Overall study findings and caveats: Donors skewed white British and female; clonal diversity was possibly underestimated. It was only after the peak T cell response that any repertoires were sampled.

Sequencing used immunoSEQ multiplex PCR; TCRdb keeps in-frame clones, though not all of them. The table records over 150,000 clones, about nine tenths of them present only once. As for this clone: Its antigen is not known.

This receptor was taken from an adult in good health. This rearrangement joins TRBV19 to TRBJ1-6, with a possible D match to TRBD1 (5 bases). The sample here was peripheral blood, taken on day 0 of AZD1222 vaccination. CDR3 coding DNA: TGTGCCAGTTCCGGGGCATATAATTCACCCCTCCACTTT. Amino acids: CASSGAYNSPLHF.